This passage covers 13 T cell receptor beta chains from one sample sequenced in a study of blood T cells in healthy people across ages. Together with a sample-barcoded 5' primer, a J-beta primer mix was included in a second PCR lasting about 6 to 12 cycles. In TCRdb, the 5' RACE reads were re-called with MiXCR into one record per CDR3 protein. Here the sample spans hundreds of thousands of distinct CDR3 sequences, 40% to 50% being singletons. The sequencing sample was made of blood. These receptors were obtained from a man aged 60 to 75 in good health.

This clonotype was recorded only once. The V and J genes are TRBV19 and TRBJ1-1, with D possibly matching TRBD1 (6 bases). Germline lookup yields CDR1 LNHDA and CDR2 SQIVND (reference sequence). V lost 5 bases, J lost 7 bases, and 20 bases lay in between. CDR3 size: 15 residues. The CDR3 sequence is CASSSSDRPAIEAFF. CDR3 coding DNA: TGTGCCAGTAGTTCATCAGACAGGCCGGCTATTGAAGCTTTCTTT.

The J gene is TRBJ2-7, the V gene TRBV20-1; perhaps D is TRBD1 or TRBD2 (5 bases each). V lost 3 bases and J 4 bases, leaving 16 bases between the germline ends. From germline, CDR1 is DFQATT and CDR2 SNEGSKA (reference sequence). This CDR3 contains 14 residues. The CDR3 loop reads CSASGTGSLYEQYF. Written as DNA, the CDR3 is TGCAGTGCTAGTGGGACGGGGAGTTTGTACGAGCAGTACTTC.

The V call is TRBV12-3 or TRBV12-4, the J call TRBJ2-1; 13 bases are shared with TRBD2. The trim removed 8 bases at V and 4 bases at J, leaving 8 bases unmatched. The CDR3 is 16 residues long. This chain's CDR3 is CASHYGTSGAYNEQFF. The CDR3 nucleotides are TGTGCCAGCCATTACGGGACTAGCGGGGCATACAATGAGCAGTTCTTC.

The CDR3 coding sequence is TGCGCCAGCAGCCAAGGGACAGGGACCCGATACGAGCAGTACTTC. Translating gives CASSQGTGTRYEQYF. The chain joins TRBV4-3 to TRBJ2-7, with 8 bases matching TRBD1. CDR3 length equals 15 residues. Trimming removed 1 base from V and 4 bases from J; junction bases left unmatched: 6. Germline V gene lookup returns CDR1 LGHNA and CDR2 YSLEER.

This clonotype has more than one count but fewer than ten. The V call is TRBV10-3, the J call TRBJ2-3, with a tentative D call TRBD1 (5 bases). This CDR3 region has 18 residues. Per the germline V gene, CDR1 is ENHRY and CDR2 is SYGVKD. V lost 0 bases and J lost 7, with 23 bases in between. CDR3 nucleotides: TGTGCCATCAGTGAGTCGACAGTAGATACGAGTACTTGGCATACGCAGTATTTT. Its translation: CAISESTVDTSTWHTQYF.

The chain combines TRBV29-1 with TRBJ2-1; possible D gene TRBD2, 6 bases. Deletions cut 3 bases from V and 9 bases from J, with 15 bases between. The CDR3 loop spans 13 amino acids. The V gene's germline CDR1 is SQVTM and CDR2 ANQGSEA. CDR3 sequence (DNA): TGCAGCGTTGACCACGAGGCCGGGAGTGAGCAGTTCTTC. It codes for CSVDHEAGSEQFF.

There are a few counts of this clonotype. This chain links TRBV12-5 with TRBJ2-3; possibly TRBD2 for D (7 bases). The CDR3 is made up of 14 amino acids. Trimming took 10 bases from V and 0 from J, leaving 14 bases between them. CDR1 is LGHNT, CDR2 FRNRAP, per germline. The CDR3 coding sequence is TGTGCTACCAAAAGGGGGGGAAGCACAGATACGCAGTATTTT. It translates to CATKRGGSTDTQYF. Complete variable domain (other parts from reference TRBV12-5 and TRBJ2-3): DARVTQTPRHKVTEMGQEVTMRCQPILGHNTVFWYRQTMMQGLELLAYFRNRAPLDDSGMPKDRFSAEMPDATLATLKIQPSEPRDSAVYFCATKRGGSTDTQYFGPGTRLTVL.

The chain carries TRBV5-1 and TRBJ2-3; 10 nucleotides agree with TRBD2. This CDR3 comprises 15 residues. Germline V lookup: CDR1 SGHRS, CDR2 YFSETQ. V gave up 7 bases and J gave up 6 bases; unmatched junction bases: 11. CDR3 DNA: TGCGCCAGCCATACTAGCGGGGACGCCACGGATACGCAGTATTTT. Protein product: CASHTSGDATDTQYF.

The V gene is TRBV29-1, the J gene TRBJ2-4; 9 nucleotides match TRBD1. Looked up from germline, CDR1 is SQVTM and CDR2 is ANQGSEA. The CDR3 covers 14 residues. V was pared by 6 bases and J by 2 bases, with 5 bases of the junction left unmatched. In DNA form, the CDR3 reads TGCAGCGTAACACAGGGGGCGACCAAAAACATTCAGTACTTC. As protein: CSVTQGATKNIQYF.

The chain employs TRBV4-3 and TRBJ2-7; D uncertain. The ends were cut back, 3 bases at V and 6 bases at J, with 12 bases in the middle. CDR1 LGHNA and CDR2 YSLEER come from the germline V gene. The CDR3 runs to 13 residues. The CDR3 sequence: CASSQQTGLEQYF. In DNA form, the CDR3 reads TGCGCCAGCAGCCAGCAGACCGGGCTCGAGCAGTACTTC.

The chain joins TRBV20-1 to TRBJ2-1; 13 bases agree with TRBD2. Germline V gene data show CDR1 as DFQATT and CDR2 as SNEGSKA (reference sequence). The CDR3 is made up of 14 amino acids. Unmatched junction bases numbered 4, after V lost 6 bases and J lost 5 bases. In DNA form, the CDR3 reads TGCAGTGCCAGGACTAGCGGGGGCCACAATGAGCAGTTCTTC. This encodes CSARTSGGHNEQFF.

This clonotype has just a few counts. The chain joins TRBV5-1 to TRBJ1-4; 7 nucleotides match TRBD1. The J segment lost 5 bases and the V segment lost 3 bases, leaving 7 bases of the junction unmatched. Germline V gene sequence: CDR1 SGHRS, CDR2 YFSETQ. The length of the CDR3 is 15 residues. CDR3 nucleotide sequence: TGCGCCAGCAGCTCAACAGGGGCCGAAAATGAAAAACTGTTTTTT. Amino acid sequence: CASSSTGAENEKLFF. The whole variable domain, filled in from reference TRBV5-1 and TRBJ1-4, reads KAGVTQTPRYLIKTRGQQVTLSCSPISGHRSVSWYQQTPGQGLQFLFEYFSETQRNKGNFPGRFSGRQFSNSRSEMNVSTLELGDSALYLCASSSTGAENEKLFFGSGTQLSVL.

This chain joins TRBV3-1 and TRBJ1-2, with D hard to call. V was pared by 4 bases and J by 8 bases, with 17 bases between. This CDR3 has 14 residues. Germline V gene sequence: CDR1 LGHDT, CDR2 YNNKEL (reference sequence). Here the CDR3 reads CASSPRQELGGYTF. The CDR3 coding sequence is TGTGCCAGCAGCCCTCGCCAGGAATTGGGCGGCTACACCTTC.